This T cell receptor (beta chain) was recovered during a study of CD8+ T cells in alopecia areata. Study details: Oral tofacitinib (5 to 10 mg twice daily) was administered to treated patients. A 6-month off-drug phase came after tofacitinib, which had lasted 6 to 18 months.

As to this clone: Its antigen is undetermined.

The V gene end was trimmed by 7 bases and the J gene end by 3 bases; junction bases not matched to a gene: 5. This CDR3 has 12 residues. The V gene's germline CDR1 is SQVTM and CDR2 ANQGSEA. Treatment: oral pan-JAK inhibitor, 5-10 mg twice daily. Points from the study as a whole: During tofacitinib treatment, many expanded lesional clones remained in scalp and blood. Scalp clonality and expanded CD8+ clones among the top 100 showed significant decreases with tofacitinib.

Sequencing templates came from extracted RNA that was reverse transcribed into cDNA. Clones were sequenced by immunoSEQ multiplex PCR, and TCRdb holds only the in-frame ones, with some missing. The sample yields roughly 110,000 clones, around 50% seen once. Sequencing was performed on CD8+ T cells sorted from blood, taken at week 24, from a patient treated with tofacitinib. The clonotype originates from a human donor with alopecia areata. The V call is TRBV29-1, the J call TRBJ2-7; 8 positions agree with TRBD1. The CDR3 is CSAGQGDYEQYF. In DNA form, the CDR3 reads TGCAGCGCCGGACAGGGTGACTACGAGCAGTACTTC.